The 20 T cell receptor beta chains below were found in one sample sequenced in a study of OX40 agonist ivuxolimab in advanced cancers. Measured with immunoSEQ multiplex PCR; TCRdb has only the in-frame clones, and not every one. Seen here are around 62,000 clones, about 80% observed once, and the top ten hold less than 4.5%. The material was CD4+ or CD8+ T cells sorted from blood, obtained in a trial of the OX40 agonist ivuxolimab. The source of these receptors is an adult with an advanced solid tumor such as melanoma, head and neck, liver or kidney cancer.

This sequence joins TRBV5-1 and TRBJ2-3; 8 bases agree with TRBD2. In germline, CDR1 is SGHRS, CDR2 YFSETQ. V lost 1 base, J lost 2 bases, and 3 bases stayed unmatched. The CDR3 totals 15 residues. CDR3 residues: CASSLPGGNTDTQYF. CDR3 DNA sequence: TGCGCCAGCAGCTTGCCGGGGGGGAACACAGATACGCAGTATTTT. Variable domain in full (rest from reference TRBV5-1 and TRBJ2-3): KAGVTQTPRYLIKTRGQQVTLSCSPISGHRSVSWYQQTPGQGLQFLFEYFSETQRNKGNFPGRFSGRQFSNSRSEMNVSTLELGDSALYLCASSLPGGNTDTQYFGPGTRLTVL.

This rearrangement joins TRBV5-1 to TRBJ1-1; TRBD1 might be the D (5 bases). V gave up 4 bases and J gave up 11 bases, with 18 bases separating them. Germline CDR1 is SGHRS and CDR2 is YFSETQ. This CDR3 comprises 13 residues. Here the CDR3 DNA reads TGCGCCAGCAGCCGAGAGGGGAATGCGCGGGCTTTCTTT. This sequence encodes CASSREGNARAFF. The entire variable domain, with the rest obtained from reference TRBV5-1 and TRBJ1-1, is as follows: KAGVTQTPRYLIKTRGQQVTLSCSPISGHRSVSWYQQTPGQGLQFLFEYFSETQRNKGNFPGRFSGRQFSNSRSEMNVSTLELGDSALYLCASSREGNARAFFGQGTRLTVV.

This clone came up once. CDR3 region: CASSLDYEFGELFF. Here the CDR3 DNA reads TGTGCCAGCAGCTTGGACTATGAATTCGGGGAGCTGTTTTTT. This chain connects TRBV5-5 to TRBJ2-2; the D is unclear. V dropped 0 bases and J dropped 7 bases, with 10 bases sitting between them. CDR1 is SGHKS and CDR2 is YYEKEE in the germline V gene (reference sequence). The CDR3 is made up of 14 amino acids.

The chain couples TRBV7-2 to TRBJ2-7; 9 bases are shared with TRBD1. V lost 5 bases to trimming and J lost 6 bases; unmatched junction nucleotides: 11. This CDR3 spans 15 amino acids. The V gene's germline CDR1 is SGHTA and CDR2 FQGNSA. The CDR3 loop is CASSLYGTGPPEQYF. CDR3 DNA: TGTGCCAGCAGCCTCTACGGGACAGGGCCTCCCGAGCAGTACTTC.

The V and J genes are TRBV6-1 and TRBJ1-1, with TRBD1 matching over 7 bases. This CDR3 comprises 14 residues. CDR1 is MNHNS, CDR2 SASEGT, per germline. Trimming took 6 bases from V and 5 from J; bases not matched to a gene: 9. In DNA form, the CDR3 reads TGTGCCAGCAGCCCGAGGGGGCAACGGACTGAAGCTTTCTTT. Translating gives CASSPRGQRTEAFF.

The chain has TRBV2 and TRBJ1-6; D perhaps matches TRBD1 (5 bases). CDR1 is SNHLY, CDR2 FYNNEI, per germline. The V end lost 5 bases, the J end lost 8 bases, and 13 bases lay between the germline ends. CDR3 length: 14 residues. The CDR3 DNA follows: TGTGCCAGCAGTATTCACAGGAGTGATTCACCCCTCCACTTT. It codes for CASSIHRSDSPLHF. Combining the CDR3 with reference TRBV2 and TRBJ1-6 gives the whole variable domain EPEVTQTPSHQVTQMGQEVILRCVPISNHLYFYWYRQILGQKVEFLVSFYNNEISEKSEIFDDQFSVERPDGSNFTLKIRSTKLEDSAMYFCASSIHRSDSPLHFGNGTRLTVT.

This clone was counted a few times. The chain couples TRBV4-1 to TRBJ1-1; tentatively, D is TRBD1 (5 bases). Germline assignment: CDR1 MGHRA and CDR2 YSYEKL. V lost 3 bases, J lost 5 bases, and 10 bases lay in between. CDR3 size: 13 residues. DNA for the CDR3: TGCGCCAGCAGCCATGGGGGGGAGACTGAAGCTTTCTTT. Amino acids: CASSHGGETEAFF.

In its sample, this clone was seen a few times. CDR3: CATSRPGINYGYTF. In DNA, the CDR3 is TGTGCCACCAGCAGACCAGGCATTAACTATGGCTACACCTTC. The chain couples TRBV15 to TRBJ1-2; D is uncertain. The CDR3 runs 14 residues. Trimming stripped 2 bases from V and 1 base from J, with 8 bases between. CDR1 and CDR2 (germline): LNHNV, YYDKDF (reference sequence). The whole variable domain, remainder taken from reference TRBV15 and TRBJ1-2, is DAMVIQNPRYQVTQFGKPVTLSCSQTLNHNVMYWYQQKSSQAPKLLFHYYDKDFNNEADTPDNFQSRRPNTSFCFLDIRSPGLGDTAMYLCATSRPGINYGYTFGSGTRLTVV.

The chain uses TRBV2 and TRBJ2-3; the match to TRBD1 covers 8 bases. V lost 5 bases, J lost 3 bases, and 7 bases stayed unmatched. Germline V lookup: CDR1 SNHLY, CDR2 FYNNEI. The CDR3 has 15 residues. CDR3 residues: CASSQDRGRTDTQYF. The CDR3 DNA is TGTGCCAGCAGTCAAGACAGGGGCAGGACAGATACGCAGTATTTT.

The genes are TRBV7-2 and TRBJ2-7; possibly TRBD1 for D (6 bases). The ends were cut back, 5 bases at V and 0 bases at J, with 14 bases in the middle. This CDR3 has 15 amino acids. The germline V gene has CDR1 SGHTA and CDR2 FQGNSA. The CDR3 DNA sequence: TGTGCCAGCAGCCCCCAAACAGGGATCTCCTACGAGCAGTACTTC. It yields the protein CASSPQTGISYEQYF.

The chain couples TRBV5-1 to TRBJ2-1; 8 bases match TRBD2. Germline V CDR1 and CDR2: SGHRS, YFSETQ. Trimming removed 2 bases from V and 8 bases from J; junction bases left unmatched: 12. This CDR3 is built from 16 residues. Here the CDR3 DNA reads TGCGCCAGCAGCTTCCTCGACCGGGGGGGTTCCGATGAGCAGTTCTTC. Its protein is CASSFLDRGGSDEQFF.

J is TRBJ2-1 and V is TRBV6-5; TRBD1 agrees at 7 bases. Trimming cost V 6 bases and J 0 bases; bases outside gene matches: 5. The V gene's germline CDR1 is MNHEY and CDR2 SVGAGI. This CDR3 contains 15 residues. The CDR3 DNA sequence: TGTGCCAGCAGCCTTCCAGGGGGCTCCTACAATGAGCAGTTCTTC. It codes for CASSLPGGSYNEQFF.

This clone appeared a few times. V is TRBV9 and J is TRBJ1-1; no reliable D call. The CDR3 length is 14 residues. The germline V gene encodes CDR1 SGDLS and CDR2 YYNGEE. Trimming removed 0 bases from V and 5 bases from J, with 11 bases in between. Written as DNA, the CDR3 is TGTGCCAGCAGCGTAGAAGGCAGGATGACTGAAGCTTTCTTT. Amino acid sequence: CASSVEGRMTEAFF.

J is TRBJ2-5 and V is TRBV28; D not certain. The germline V and J ends were trimmed by 7 bases and 6 bases, with 18 bases remaining between them. Per germline, CDR1 MDHEN and CDR2 SYDVKM. The CDR3 contains 14 residues. The DNA of the CDR3 is TGTGCCAGCACAAATATGGGTGGGATGAAGACCCAGTACTTC. This encodes CASTNMGGMKTQYF.

The rearrangement joins TRBV10-3 to TRBJ1-6; D not resolved. The length of the CDR3 is 17 residues. Germline-derived CDR1 and CDR2 are ENHRY and SYGVKD. Trimming stripped 4 bases from V and 0 bases from J, with 13 bases between. CDR3 DNA: TGTGCCATCAGTGTTGTACTCCCACGCTCCTATAATTCACCCCTCCACTTT. It codes for CAISVVLPRSYNSPLHF.

V and J are TRBV6-6 and TRBJ1-4, with TRBD1 as a possible D gene (5 bases). Between the trimmed V and J ends, which lost 0 bases and 8 bases, there was a span of 10 bases. Germline CDR1 and CDR2: MNHNY and SVGAGI (reference sequence). The CDR3 is made up of 14 amino acids. CDR3 DNA sequence: TGTGCCAGCAGTTACTCGTCAGGGAGAGAAAAACTGTTTTTT. Its translation is CASSYSSGREKLFF.

The chain is built from TRBV18 and TRBJ2-1, with 8 bases identical to TRBD1. This CDR3 has 15 residues. Germline V gene sequence: CDR1 KGHSH, CDR2 LQKENI. The V gene end was trimmed by 6 bases and the J gene end by 7 bases; junction bases not matched to a gene: 11. In nucleotides, the CDR3 is TGTGCCAGCTCCGATGGACAGGGAATAGGGAATGAGCAGTTCTTC. Translated, it gives CASSDGQGIGNEQFF.

This sequence joins TRBV28 and TRBJ1-5; D may be TRBD1 (5 bases). Germline V CDR1 and CDR2: MDHEN, SYDVKM. Trimming cost V 5 bases and J 4 bases, with 9 bases left between them. CDR3 length equals 13 residues. CDR3 DNA sequence: TGTGCCAGCAGTGGGGACGGGAATCAGCCCCAGCATTTT. Residues: CASSGDGNQPQHF.

This clone was detected only once. CDR3 sequence (DNA): TGTGCCAGCAGTGTACAGGGGGCGAATTCACCCCTCCACTTT. Encoded protein: CASSVQGANSPLHF. The genes are TRBV6-4 and TRBJ1-6; the match to TRBD1 covers 9 bases. This CDR3 is built from 14 residues. The junction had 2 bases not matched to a gene; V was cut back by 4 bases and J by 7 bases. Germline V CDR1 and CDR2: MRHNA, SNTAGT.

This chain joins TRBV28 and TRBJ1-1; D is possibly TRBD1 (5 bases). Trimming shortened V by 5 bases and J by 6 bases, and 22 bases separated the two germline ends. Germline CDR1 is MDHEN and CDR2 is SYDVKM. The CDR3 length is 16 residues. CDR3 bases: TGTGCCAGCAGTCCCGCATCCTCGGGGCGCGGTGCTGAAGCTTTCTTT. This encodes CASSPASSGRGAEAFF.